Each of the 9 T cell receptor beta chains below was sequenced from the same sample in a study of T-cell reconstitution after alpha-beta-depleted transplantation in children (dated by TCRdb to 2016 to 2017). The treatment or condition label of this sample denotes: allogeneic hematopoietic cell transplantation with graft depleted of TCRalphabeta T cells and CD19 B cells. Library preparation was by PCR. The sequencing machine was an Illumina HiSeq 2500. TCR libraries were prepared with molecular barcoding, using unique molecular identifiers to normalize TCRbeta repertoire quantification. TCRdb handled the public reads itself, with Q25 trimming in fastp and clone calling in MiXCR, and kept productive beta chains. Here each entry gathers all rows of one CDR3 protein and keeps the most common genes and DNA. The sample yields 90,000 to 100,000 distinct CDR3 sequences; less than 25% were counted once. In total, the top ten clones hold around 21% of the sample.

Specimen: PBMCs, collected before TCRalphabeta/CD19-depleted stem cell transplant. The receptors were sampled from a boy between 2 and 10 years old with acute lymphoblastic leukemia, due to receive a stem cell transplant.

The J gene is TRBJ1-2, the V gene TRBV3-1; D not certain. The germline CDR1 and CDR2 sequences are LGHDT and YNNKEL (reference sequence). The CDR3 runs 12 residues. The V gene lost 4 bases and the J gene lost 2 bases, with 5 bases spanning the gap. The CDR3 nucleotides are TGTGCCAGCAGCCTGATCAACTATGGCTACACCTTC. It is translated as CASSLINYGYTF.

About this clonotype: One junction end disagrees with the germline gene, perhaps due to a read error. The chain recombines TRBV9 with TRBJ2-1; D may match TRBD1 or TRBD2 (5 bases each). The germline gives CDR1 SGDLS, CDR2 YYNGEE. The CDR3 totals 15 residues. The CDR3 DNA follows: TGTGCCAGCAGCGTAGACCTCGGGGCATACAATGAGCAGCTCTTC. It is translated as CASSVDLGAYNEQLF. The variable domain in full, completed from reference TRBV9 and TRBJ2-1, reads DSGVTQTPKHLITATGQRVTLRCSPRSGDLSVYWYQQSLDQGLQFLIQYYNGEERAKGNILERFSAQQFPDLHSELNLSSLELGDSALYFCASSVDLGAYNEQLFGPGTRLTVL.

V is TRBV5-6 and J is TRBJ2-1; maybe TRBD2 (5 bases). V gave up 4 bases and J gave up 4 bases, with 18 bases separating them. CDR1 is SGHDT and CDR2 is YYEEEE in the germline V gene. The CDR3 runs to 16 residues. The CDR3 protein is CASSLPRSGGYNEQFF. CDR3 sequence (DNA): TGTGCCAGCAGCCTGCCTCGCAGCGGAGGATACAATGAGCAGTTCTTC.

This clonotype was seen more than once but under ten times. V and J are TRBV9 and TRBJ2-7; weak D call: TRBD2 (6 bases). CDR3 length: 15 residues. Germline V gene lookup returns CDR1 SGDLS and CDR2 YYNGEE. The germline V and J ends were trimmed by 4 bases and 0 bases, with 14 bases remaining between them. Here the CDR3 DNA reads TGTGCCAGCAGCCGAGGCGGAGGGAGCTCCTACGAGCAGTACTTC. Protein: CASSRGGGSSYEQYF.

This chain links TRBV6-1 with TRBJ2-3; weak D call: TRBD2 (6 bases). V was trimmed by 8 bases and J by 6 bases, leaving 18 bases between them. The CDR3 covers 14 residues. The germline CDR1 and CDR2 sequences are MNHNS and SASEGT. The CDR3 protein is CASCSGGASDTQYF. CDR3 coding DNA: TGTGCCAGCTGTAGCGGAGGGGCAAGCGATACGCAGTATTTT.

For this clonotype: A much larger clone lies one base from this, so it may be a read error. This rearrangement joins TRBV20-1 to TRBJ2-3; 7 bases map to TRBD1. CDR1 and CDR2 from the germline V gene are DFQATT and SNEGSKA (reference sequence). The V gene end was trimmed by 5 bases and the J gene end by 0 bases; junction bases not matched to a gene: 14. The CDR3 totals 17 residues. This chain's CDR3 is CSAQTGTELLSTDTQYF. CDR3 bases: TGCAGTGCTCAGACCGGGACAGAGTTACTCAGCACAGATACGCAGTATTTT.

The gene calls are TRBV7-8 and TRBJ2-1; D call uncertain. V was cut by 7 bases and J by 2 bases, with 15 bases left in between. Per germline, CDR1 SGHVS and CDR2 FQNEAQ. The CDR3 has 15 amino acids. The CDR3 here is CASKYSTVPYNEQFF. CDR3 sequence (DNA): TGTGCCAGCAAGTACTCCACAGTTCCCTACAATGAGCAGTTCTTC.

Note on this clonotype: The germline gene is not matched at one end of the junction; a read error may be the cause. The gene calls are TRBV7-9 and TRBJ2-7; D perhaps matches TRBD1 (5 bases). Germline CDR1 and CDR2: SEHNR and FQNEAQ (reference sequence). This CDR3 is 15 amino acids long. CDR3 coding DNA: TGTGCCAGCAGCTTAAATCCGACAGAGGAGTACGAGAAGTACTTC. Translated, it gives CASSLNPTEEYEKYF. The variable domain in full, with the rest retrieved from reference TRBV7-9 and TRBJ2-7, is DTGVSQNPRHKITKRGQNVTFRCDPISEHNRLYWYRQTLGQGPEFLTYFQNEAQLEKSRLLSDRFSAERPKGSFSTLEIQRTEQGDSAMYLCASSLNPTEEYEKYFGPGTRLTVT.

This clonotype was counted at least ten times. V gene TRBV5-1 combines with J gene TRBJ2-7, with 7 bases fitting TRBD2. Germline CDR1 SGHRS, CDR2 YFSETQ. Trimming removed 4 bases from V and 5 bases from J; junction bases left unmatched: 9. The CDR3 is made up of 14 amino acids. CDR3: CASSRWTSEDEQYF. The CDR3 coding sequence is TGCGCCAGCAGCAGATGGACTAGTGAAGACGAGCAGTACTTC.